Following are 19 T cell receptor beta chains from one sample sequenced in a study of response to subunit inactivated influenza vaccine. TCRdb called the RT-PCR reads again in MiXCR, with one record for every CDR3 protein. In the table there are about 500,000 distinct CDR3 sequences, about 17% of which are singletons. The starting material was CD4+ T cells sorted from PBMCs, obtained approximately 25 months after vaccination. The receptors originated from a man between 50 and 70 years old who received an inactivated influenza vaccine.

The chain uses TRBV3-1 and TRBJ2-3; perhaps TRBD2 as D (7 bases). The germline CDR1 and CDR2 sequences are LGHDT and YNNKEL (reference sequence). V was pared by 5 bases and J by 1 base, with 16 bases between. The CDR3 is 16 amino acids. The CDR3 is CASSGSGAGGTDTQYF. Written as DNA, the CDR3 is TGTGCCAGCAGCGGATCAGGGGCGGGGGGCACAGATACGCAGTATTTT.

This clonotype was found many times. The chain's CDR3 is CASSPDRSTGELFF. In DNA, the CDR3 is TGTGCCAGCAGCCCGGACAGGAGTACCGGGGAGCTGTTTTTT. The chain uses TRBV3-1 and TRBJ2-2, with TRBD1 matching 7 bases. This CDR3 comprises 14 residues. The trim removed 4 bases at V and 5 bases at J, leaving 4 bases unmatched. Germline loops: CDR1 LGHDT, CDR2 YNNKEL (reference sequence).

V is TRBV11-2 and J is TRBJ2-1; 7 bases agree with TRBD2. Losses at the gene ends were 5 bases for V and 8 bases for J; bases not matched to a gene: 12. The CDR3 length is 15 residues. Germline lookup yields CDR1 SGHAT and CDR2 FQNNGV. CDR3 sequence (DNA): TGTGCCAGCAGCCCCACGGGGGGATTGGGCTATGAGCAGTTCTTC. This gives the protein CASSPTGGLGYEQFF.

The V call is TRBV12-3 or TRBV12-4, the J call TRBJ2-3; TRBD1 is a possible D gene (6 bases). CDR3 length equals 15 residues. Trimming stripped 6 bases from V and 7 bases from J, with 20 bases between. CDR3 sequence reads: CASSPVTGPLNTQYF. The DNA of the CDR3 is TGTGCCAGCAGCCCTGTGACAGGCCCCCTTAATACGCAGTATTTT.

This clonotype showed up just a few times. This sequence joins TRBV6-1 and TRBJ1-1; D not resolved. The CDR3 has 13 residues. The ends were cut back, 6 bases at V and 3 bases at J, with 11 bases in the middle. Germline V gives CDR1 MNHNS, CDR2 SASEGT. The CDR3 DNA follows: TGTGCCAGCAGGACTATTGGGGACACTGAAGCTTTCTTT. Translated: CASRTIGDTEAFF.

The sample holds many counts of this clonotype. The chain combines TRBV27 with TRBJ2-1; D is undetermined. Between the trimmed V and J ends, which lost 6 bases and 4 bases, there was a span of 4 bases. Germline V gene data show CDR1 as MNHEY and CDR2 as SMNVEV (reference sequence). The CDR3 length is 11 residues. CDR3 nucleotides: TGTGCCAGCAGCAAGTACAATGAGCAGTTCTTC. Translation gives CASSKYNEQFF.

The chain has TRBV3-1 and TRBJ2-5; D is unresolved. Germline lookup yields CDR1 LGHDT and CDR2 YNNKEL (reference sequence). V shed 3 bases and J shed 4 bases, with 15 bases lying between them. The CDR3 consists of 15 residues. CDR3 protein: CASSHNVLGSETQYF. The CDR3 nucleotides are TGTGCCAGCAGCCACAACGTTCTAGGCTCAGAGACCCAGTACTTC.

The V and J genes are TRBV5-1 and TRBJ2-3; possibly TRBD1 for D (6 bases). CDR1 SGHRS and CDR2 YFSETQ come from the germline V gene. V was shortened by 0 bases and J by 0 bases, with 8 bases between the two germline ends. The CDR3 contains 15 residues. CDR3 amino acids: CASSLGQVSTDTQYF. The CDR3 DNA is TGCGCCAGCAGCTTGGGACAGGTTAGCACAGATACGCAGTATTTT.

This chain uses TRBV9 with TRBJ2-1, with 9 bases aligning to TRBD1. V was pared by 0 bases and J by 9 bases, with 7 bases of the junction left unmatched. The CDR3 is 15 amino acids. The V gene's germline CDR1 is SGDLS and CDR2 YYNGEE. The CDR3 DNA reads as TGTGCCAGCAGCGTAGAGGGACAGGGTAACGGTGAGCAGTTCTTC. Translation gives CASSVEGQGNGEQFF.

As DNA, the CDR3 is TGCGCCAGCAGCCAGTGGGCGGGCGAGGCCAACACTGAAGCTTTCTTT. Residues: CASSQWAGEANTEAFF. This rearrangement joins TRBV4-3 to TRBJ1-1; D remains ambiguous. Per the germline V gene, CDR1 is LGHNA and CDR2 is YSLEER. This CDR3 spans 16 amino acids. The V end lost 3 bases, the J end lost 2 bases, and 16 bases lay between the germline ends.

The chain is built from TRBV29-1 and TRBJ2-2; a weak D match, TRBD1 (6 bases). The CDR3 has 12 residues. Trimming left V 6 bases short and J 7 bases short, with 12 bases between. CDR1 SQVTM and CDR2 ANQGSEA come from the germline V gene. In DNA, the CDR3 is TGCAGCGTCAGACAGGCTCTCGGGGAGCTGTTTTTT. As protein: CSVRQALGELFF.

This clonotype was found a few times. The rearrangement joins TRBV4-2 to TRBJ2-3; 12 nucleotides match TRBD2. CDR1 LGHNA and CDR2 YNFKEQ come from the germline V gene. Germline trimming cut 0 bases from V and 5 bases from J; bases unmatched to any gene: 3. The CDR3 sequence is 16 residues long. CDR3 sequence (DNA): TGTGCCAGCAGCCAAGACTCTAGCGGGGGGGAAGATACGCAGTATTTT. Encoded protein: CASSQDSSGGEDTQYF.

This clonotype was counted only a few times. This chain links TRBV12-3 or TRBV12-4 with TRBJ1-6; tentatively, D is TRBD1 (6 bases). V lost 5 bases and J 10 bases, leaving 12 bases between the germline ends. CDR3 length: 13 residues. DNA of the CDR3: TGTGCCAGCAGTCACACAGGGTTCTCACCCCTCCACTTT. Translated: CASSHTGFSPLHF.

This clonotype was detected a few times. The rearrangement uses TRBV4-1 and TRBJ2-2; D remains unclear. Trimming took off 4 bases at V and 4 bases at J, with 16 bases between the two ends. This CDR3 contains 16 residues. The V gene's germline CDR1 is MGHRA and CDR2 YSYEKL. The CDR3 here is CASSPGPTLSTGELFF. The CDR3 nucleotides are TGCGCCAGCAGCCCCGGGCCTACCTTGAGCACCGGGGAGCTGTTTTTT.

This clonotype has only one observation. This sequence joins TRBV6-2 or TRBV6-3 and TRBJ2-4; TRBD2 aligns across 9 bases. V lost 0 bases to trimming and J lost 7 bases; unmatched junction nucleotides: 1. The germline CDR1 and CDR2 sequences are MNHEY and SVGEGT. CDR3 length equals 14 residues. This chain's CDR3 is CASSYSSGGNIQYF. In nucleotides, the CDR3 is TGTGCCAGCAGTTACTCGAGCGGGGGGAACATTCAGTACTTC.

This clonotype was counted between two and nine times. The chain combines TRBV7-8 with TRBJ2-1, with 10 positions matching TRBD2. The CDR3 sequence is 18 residues long. Germline V CDR1 and CDR2: SGHVS, FQNEAQ. V dropped 2 bases and J dropped 1; count of bases not matched to a gene: 8. This chain's CDR3 is CASSLSTSGDRSYNEQFF. CDR3 DNA: TGTGCCAGCAGCTTATCTACTAGCGGGGATAGGTCCTACAATGAGCAGTTCTTC. The variable domain in full, with the rest retrieved from reference TRBV7-8 and TRBJ2-1, is GAGVSQSPRYKVAKRGQDVALRCDPISGHVSLFWYQQALGQGPEFLTYFQNEAQLDKSGLPSDRFFAERPEGSVSTLKIQRTQQEDSAVYLCASSLSTSGDRSYNEQFFGPGTRLTVL.

Points on this clonotype: A read error may produce the germline difference seen at one junction end. The CDR3 region has the DNA TGTGCCAGCACCGTAGGGACTAGCGGGGACAATGAGCAGTTCTTC. This codes for CASTVGTSGDNEQFF. This sequence joins TRBV9 and TRBJ2-1; TRBD2 agrees at 13 bases. Germline V gene lookup returns CDR1 SGDLS and CDR2 YYNGEE. The CDR3 covers 15 residues.

CDR3 DNA: TGTGCCAGCAGGCCCCAAGCGGAAAAACTGTTTTTT. This sequence encodes CASRPQAEKLFF. J is TRBJ1-4 and V is TRBV7-9; D is unclear. Germline lookup yields CDR1 SEHNR and CDR2 FQNEAQ (reference sequence). This CDR3 is built from 12 residues. Trimming removed 6 bases at V and 8 bases at J, with 10 bases between.

The sample holds a few counts of this clonotype. The chain recombines TRBV29-1 with TRBJ2-1; 13 bases line up with TRBD2. J lost 7 bases, V lost 8 bases, and 8 bases had no gene match. Germline CDR1 is SQVTM and CDR2 is ANQGSEA. The CDR3 spans 14 residues. CDR3 nucleotides: TGCAGCCTCGGACTAGCGGGAGAGGGGAATGAGCAGTTCTTC. Amino acid sequence: CSLGLAGEGNEQFF.